The clone carrying this TCR beta chain was recorded only once. Its cognate antigen is unknown. This record comes from a study of cytomegalovirus exposure and HLA in healthy donors. The germline CDR1 and CDR2 sequences are KGHSH and LQKENI. Trimming removed 2 bases from V and 7 bases from J, with 12 bases in between. The CDR3 consists of 14 residues. Primers included in the PCR were 60 Vbeta and 13 Jbeta primers. Original handling: Unique TCR beta chains numbered roughly 84 million in a later analysis, with roughly 10 million shared. Profiling relied on immunoSEQ multiplex PCR, and the TCRdb table lists in-frame clones only, not all of them. V, J and clone size derive from that table, while D and trimming were established from the DNA sequence. The sample has over 150,000 clones; roughly 80% are singletons. Study observations and caveats: In vitro work confirmed that three CMV-associated chains recognize CMV antigens.

This receptor was identified in a man younger than 45 in good health and CMV-seropositive. Sequenced sample: PBMCs. The chain links TRBV18 to TRBJ1-5; weak D call: TRBD1 (5 bases). The DNA for the CDR3 is TGTGCCAGCTCACCAAGGGGTACGGACCAGCCCCAGCATTTT. It translates to CASSPRGTDQPQHF.